This note documents a single T cell receptor beta chain sequence. Per germline, CDR1 LGHNA and CDR2 YNFKEQ. This CDR3 region has 17 residues. The trim removed 1 base at V and 6 bases at J, leaving 12 bases unmatched. The sample is drawn from a study of blood T cell repertoires in COVID-19. Using immunoSEQ multiplex PCR, the repertoire was profiled, and TCRdb retains in-frame clones only, with some absent. The sample lists under 200,000 clones, about 85% seen once, with about 8.1% in the top ten. Sequenced input: peripheral blood. This sequence joins TRBV4-2 and TRBJ2-3, with 8 bases aligning to TRBD2. The sequence derives from an elderly woman with COVID-19, enrolled during active disease. The CDR3 DNA reads as TGTGCCAGCAGCCAAGGTGTCCAGCGGGAGCTAGGGGATACGCAGTATTTT. It specifies CASSQGVQRELGDTQYF.